The sequence of this TCR beta chain was determined in a study of CD8 T cells in ankylosing spondylitis. Whole-study findings and limits: Characteristic, it appeared, of ankylosing spondylitis blood was a TCR beta motif of fewer than 10 highly homologous variants.

TCRdb re-derived calls from the 5' RACE reads in MiXCR, one entry per CDR3 protein. The data show 300,000 to 400,000 distinct CDR3 sequences, 20% seen once. The CDR3 has 20 amino acids. Trimming left V 4 bases short and J 0 bases short, with 25 bases between. Germline V gives CDR1 SGHAT, CDR2 FQNNGV. This clonotype has only a few counts. Its antigen remains unknown. Specimen: blood, either unsorted or a sorted T cell fraction (not recorded which). The chain employs TRBV11-2 and TRBJ2-4; D gene unclear. This TCR derives from a male donor with ankylosing spondylitis or in good health (not recorded which). The DNA for the CDR3 is TGTGCCAGCAGCTCTCCCGTAGTCGACCTCGTACCCCCAGCCAAAAACATTCAGTACTTC. Protein product: CASSSPVVDLVPPAKNIQYF.